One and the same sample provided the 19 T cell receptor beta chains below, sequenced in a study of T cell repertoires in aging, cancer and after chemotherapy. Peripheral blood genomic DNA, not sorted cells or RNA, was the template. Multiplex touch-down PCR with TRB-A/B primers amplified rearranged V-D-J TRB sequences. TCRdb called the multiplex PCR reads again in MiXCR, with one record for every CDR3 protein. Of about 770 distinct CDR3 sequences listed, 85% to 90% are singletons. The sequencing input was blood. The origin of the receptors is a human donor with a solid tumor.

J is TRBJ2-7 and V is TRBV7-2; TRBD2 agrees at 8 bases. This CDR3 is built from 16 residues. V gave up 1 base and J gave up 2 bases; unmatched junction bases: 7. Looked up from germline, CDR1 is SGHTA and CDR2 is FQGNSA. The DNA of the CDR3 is TGTGCCAGCAGCTTAGTCCGGACGGGACTAGCCTACGAGCAGTACTTC. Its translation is CASSLVRTGLAYEQYF. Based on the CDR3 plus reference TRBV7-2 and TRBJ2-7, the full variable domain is GAGVSQSPSNKVTEKGKDVELRCDPISGHTALYWYRQSLGQGLEFLIYFQGNSAPDKSGLPSDRFSAERTGGSVSTLTIQRTQQEDSAVYLCASSLVRTGLAYEQYFGPGTRLTVT.

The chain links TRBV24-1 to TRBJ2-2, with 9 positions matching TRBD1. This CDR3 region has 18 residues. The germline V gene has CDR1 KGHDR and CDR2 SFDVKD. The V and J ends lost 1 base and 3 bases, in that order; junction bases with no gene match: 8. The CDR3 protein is CATSDLGRDRVDTGELFF. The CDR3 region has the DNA TGTGCCACCAGTGATTTAGGGCGGGACAGGGTCGACACCGGGGAGCTGTTTTTT.

The CDR3 region has the DNA TGCAGTGCTAGGCACTCGGATACGCAGTATTTT. This sequence encodes CSARHSDTQYF. V is TRBV20-1 and J is TRBJ2-3; D is unclear. This CDR3 is 11 amino acids long. V lost 3 bases and J lost 6, with 7 bases in between. CDR1 and CDR2 (germline): DFQATT, SNEGSKA (reference sequence).

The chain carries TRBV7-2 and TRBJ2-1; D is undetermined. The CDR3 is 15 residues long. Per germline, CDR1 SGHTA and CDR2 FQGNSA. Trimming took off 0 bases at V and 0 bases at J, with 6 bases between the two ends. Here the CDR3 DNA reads TGTGCCAGCAGCTTAGCATCCTCCTCCTACAATGAGCAGTTCTTC. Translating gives CASSLASSSYNEQFF.

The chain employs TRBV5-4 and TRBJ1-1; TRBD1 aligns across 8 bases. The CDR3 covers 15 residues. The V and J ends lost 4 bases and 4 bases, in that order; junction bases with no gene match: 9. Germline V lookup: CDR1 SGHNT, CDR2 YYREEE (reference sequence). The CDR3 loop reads CASSPTRTGSTEAFF. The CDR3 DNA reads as TGTGCCAGCAGCCCAACTAGGACAGGGTCCACTGAAGCTTTCTTT. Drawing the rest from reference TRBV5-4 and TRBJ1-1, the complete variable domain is ETGVTQSPTHLIKTRGQQVTLRCSSQSGHNTVSWYQQALGQGPQFIFQYYREEENGRGNFPPRFSGLQFPNYSSELNVNALELDDSALYLCASSPTRTGSTEAFFGQGTRLTVV.

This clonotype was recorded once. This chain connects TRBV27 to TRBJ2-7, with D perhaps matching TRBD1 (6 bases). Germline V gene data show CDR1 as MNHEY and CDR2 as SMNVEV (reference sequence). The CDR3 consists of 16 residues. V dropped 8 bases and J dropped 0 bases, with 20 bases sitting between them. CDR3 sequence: CASSKATQGPSYEQYF. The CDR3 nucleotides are TGTGCCAGCTCCAAGGCCACACAGGGTCCCTCCTACGAGCAGTACTTC.

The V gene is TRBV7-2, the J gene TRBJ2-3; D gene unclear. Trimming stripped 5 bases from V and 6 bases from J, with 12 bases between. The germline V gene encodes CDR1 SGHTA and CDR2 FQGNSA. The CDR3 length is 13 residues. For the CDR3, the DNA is TGTGCCAGCAGCGCCTTATATGGGGATACGCAGTATTTT. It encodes CASSALYGDTQYF.

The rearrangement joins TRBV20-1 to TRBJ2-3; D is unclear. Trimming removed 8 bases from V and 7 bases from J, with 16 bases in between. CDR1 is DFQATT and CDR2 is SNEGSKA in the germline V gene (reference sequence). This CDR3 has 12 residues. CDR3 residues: CSRRTATNTQYF. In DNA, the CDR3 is TGCAGTAGACGCACGGCGACAAATACGCAGTATTTT.

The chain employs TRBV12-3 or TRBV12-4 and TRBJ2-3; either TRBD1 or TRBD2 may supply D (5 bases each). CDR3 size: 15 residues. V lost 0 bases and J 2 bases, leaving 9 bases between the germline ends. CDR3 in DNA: TGTGCCAGCAGTTTAGCCCTGGGGGTCACAGATACGCAGTATTTT. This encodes CASSLALGVTDTQYF.

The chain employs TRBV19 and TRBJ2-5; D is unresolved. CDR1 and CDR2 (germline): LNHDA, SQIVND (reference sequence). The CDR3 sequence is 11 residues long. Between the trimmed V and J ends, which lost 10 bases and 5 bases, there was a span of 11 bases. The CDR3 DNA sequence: TGTGCCACGGCGGATAGGGAGACCCAGTACTTC. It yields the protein CATADRETQYF.

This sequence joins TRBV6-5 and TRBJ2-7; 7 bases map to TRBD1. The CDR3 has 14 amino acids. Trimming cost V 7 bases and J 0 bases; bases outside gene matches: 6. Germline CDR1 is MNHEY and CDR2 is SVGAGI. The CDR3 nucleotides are TGTGCCAGCACCCCGACAGGGAGCTCCTACGAGCAGTACTTC. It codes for CASTPTGSSYEQYF.

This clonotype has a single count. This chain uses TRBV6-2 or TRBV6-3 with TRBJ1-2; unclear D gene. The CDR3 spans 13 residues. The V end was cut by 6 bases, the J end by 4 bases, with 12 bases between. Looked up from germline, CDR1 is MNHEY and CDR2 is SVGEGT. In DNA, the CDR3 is TGTGCCAGCAGGGGAACTGGGAGCTATGGCTACACCTTC. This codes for CASRGTGSYGYTF.

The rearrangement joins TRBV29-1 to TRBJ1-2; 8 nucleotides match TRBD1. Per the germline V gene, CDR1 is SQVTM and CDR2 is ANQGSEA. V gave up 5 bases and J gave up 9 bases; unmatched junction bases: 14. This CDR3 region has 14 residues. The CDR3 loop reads CSVLGDTGGKSYTF. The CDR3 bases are TGCAGCGTTCTCGGAGATACAGGGGGTAAGAGCTACACCTTC.

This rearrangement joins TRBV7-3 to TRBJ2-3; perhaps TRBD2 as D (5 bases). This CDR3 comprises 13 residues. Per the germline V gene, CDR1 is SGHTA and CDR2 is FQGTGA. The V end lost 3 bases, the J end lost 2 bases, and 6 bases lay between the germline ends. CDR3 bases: TGTGCCAGCAGCTTCGGGGTCACAGATACGCAGTATTTT. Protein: CASSFGVTDTQYF.

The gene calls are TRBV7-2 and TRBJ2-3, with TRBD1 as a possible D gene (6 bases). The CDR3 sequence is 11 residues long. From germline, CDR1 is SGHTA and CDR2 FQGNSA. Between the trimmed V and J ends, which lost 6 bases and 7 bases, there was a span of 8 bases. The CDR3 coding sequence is TGTGCCAGCAGTAGGGGGTATACGCAGTATTTT. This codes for CASSRGYTQYF.

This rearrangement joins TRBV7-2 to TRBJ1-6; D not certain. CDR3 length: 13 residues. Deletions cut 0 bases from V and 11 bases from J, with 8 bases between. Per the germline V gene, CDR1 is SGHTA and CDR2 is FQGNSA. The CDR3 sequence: CASSLAGFAPLHF. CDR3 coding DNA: TGTGCCAGCAGCTTAGCAGGGTTTGCACCCCTCCACTTT.

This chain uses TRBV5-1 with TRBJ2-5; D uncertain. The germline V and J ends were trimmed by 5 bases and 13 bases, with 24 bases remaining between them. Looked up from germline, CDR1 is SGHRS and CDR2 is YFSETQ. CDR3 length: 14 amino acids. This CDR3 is CASRLEASVGSRYF. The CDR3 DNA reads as TGCGCCAGCAGGTTAGAGGCCTCGGTCGGTAGTAGGTACTTC.

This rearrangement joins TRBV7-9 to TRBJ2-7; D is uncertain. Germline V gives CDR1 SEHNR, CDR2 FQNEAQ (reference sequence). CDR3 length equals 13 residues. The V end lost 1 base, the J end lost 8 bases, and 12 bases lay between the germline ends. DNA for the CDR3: TGTGCCAGCAGCTTAGAAAGGCAGGCCCAGCAGTACTTC. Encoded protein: CASSLERQAQQYF.

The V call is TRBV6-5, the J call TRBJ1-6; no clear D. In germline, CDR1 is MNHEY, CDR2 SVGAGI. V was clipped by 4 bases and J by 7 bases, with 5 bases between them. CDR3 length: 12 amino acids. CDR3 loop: CASSFQNSPLHF. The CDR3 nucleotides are TGTGCCAGCAGTTTCCAGAATTCACCCCTCCACTTT.